Listed below are T cell receptor beta chains from one sample, sequenced in a study of patients and donors after allogeneic stem cell transplantation. Each CDR3 protein gets one entry after TCRdb re-called the RT-PCR reads with MiXCR. The sample holds about 960,000 distinct CDR3 sequences, around 17% seen once. Sequencing used blood, either unsorted or a sorted T cell fraction (not recorded which). The receptor set was obtained from a human donor who was either an allogeneic HSCT recipient or a stem cell or donor lymphocyte infusion donor (not recorded which). It is not recorded whose cells these are; they may come from a transplant donor. The CDR3 runs from the conserved cysteine through the conserved F or W. Fields, in order: clone size, V gene, J gene, D gene, CDR3 protein, CDR3 DNA. A D gene is named only where the DNA matches it firmly. Only some rows state a clone size, as once, few, many or a class for expanded clones.

.	TRBV10-3	TRBJ2-1	TRBD2	CAIRNTGTSYNEQFF	TGTGCCATCAGAAACACCGGGACTAGCTACAATGAGCAGTTCTTC
few	TRBV5-1	TRBJ2-5	.	CASAFRVAETQYF	TGCGCCAGCGCATTTCGGGTTGCGGAGACCCAGTACTTC
few	TRBV20-1	TRBJ2-3	TRBD2	CSASGEASGRTADTQYF	TGCAGTGCTAGCGGGGAGGCTAGCGGGAGAACCGCCGATACGCAGTATTTT
.	TRBV6-5	TRBJ1-1	TRBD1	CASGQGREAFF	TGTGCCAGCGGACAGGGCCGTGAAGCTTTCTTT
few	TRBV14	TRBJ2-1	TRBD2	CASSQASGRSSYNEQFF	TGTGCCAGCAGCCAGGCTAGCGGGAGGAGCTCCTACAATGAGCAGTTCTTC
few	TRBV20-1	TRBJ2-7	TRBD1	CSARRAGDRVGEQYF	TGCAGTGCTAGAAGGGCCGGGGACAGGGTCGGCGAGCAGTACTTC
.	TRBV12-3/TRBV12-4	TRBJ1-5	.	CASSRAGKGQPQHF	TGTGCCAGCAGTCGGGCGGGGAAGGGTCAGCCCCAGCATTTT
few	TRBV5-5	TRBJ1-2	.	CASSLARPKRLDGYTF	TGTGCCAGCAGCTTGGCCAGGCCTAAAAGGTTGGACGGCTACACCTTC
.	TRBV20-1	TRBJ2-7	.	CSAGITGTQGEQYF	TGCAGTGCTGGTATTACCGGGACTCAGGGGGAGCAGTACTTC
few	TRBV7-3	TRBJ2-1	.	CASSVEGFGEQFF	TGTGCCAGCAGCGTAGAAGGGTTCGGGGAGCAGTTCTTC
.	TRBV10-3	TRBJ2-5	TRBD2	CAISESRTSGRSETQYF	TGTGCCATCAGTGAGTCGCGGACTAGCGGGAGATCTGAGACCCAGTACTTC
many	TRBV29-1	TRBJ1-5	TRBD1	CSVTGTGMNQPQHF	TGCAGCGTTACCGGGACAGGGATGAATCAGCCCCAGCATTTT
few	TRBV4-1	TRBJ2-1	.	CASSPNSGRDEQFF	TGCGCCAGCAGCCCGAATTCGGGGCGGGATGAGCAGTTCTTC
few	TRBV12-3/TRBV12-4	TRBJ2-3	TRBD2	CASAPGGADTQYF	TGTGCCAGCGCTCCCGGGGGGGCAGATACGCAGTATTTT
few	TRBV4-3	TRBJ1-6	TRBD1	CASSQDRGLGNSPLHF	TGCGCCAGCAGCCAGGACAGGGGGCTAGGTAATTCACCCCTCCACTTT
.	TRBV27	TRBJ2-7	.	CASSFSSGVYEQYF	TGTGCCAGCAGTTTTTCGTCAGGGGTCTACGAGCAGTACTTC
few	TRBV7-2	TRBJ2-2	TRBD2	CASSLVAGAGELFF	TGTGCCAGCAGCTTAGTAGCGGGGGCCGGGGAGCTGTTTTTT
.	TRBV3-1	TRBJ2-1	TRBD1	CASRPGQGVSEQFF	TGTGCCAGCCGGCCGGGACAGGGTGTTAGTGAGCAGTTCTTC
many	TRBV27	TRBJ2-7	TRBD2	CASSFQREGYEQYF	TGTGCCAGCAGTTTTCAGCGGGAGGGGTACGAGCAGTACTTC
few	TRBV4-2	TRBJ2-7	TRBD2	CASSQARTSGSRDYEQYF	TGTGCCAGCAGCCAAGCTCGGACTAGCGGGAGTAGGGACTACGAGCAGTACTTC
few	TRBV20-1	TRBJ2-1	TRBD2	CSARGIRLAAQGDEQFF	TGCAGTGCTAGAGGGATTAGACTAGCGGCCCAGGGAGATGAGCAGTTCTTC
few	TRBV24-1	TRBJ2-7	.	CATSDKTAYEQYF	TGTGCCACCAGTGACAAGACAGCCTACGAGCAGTACTTC
.	TRBV12-3/TRBV12-4	TRBJ2-3	.	CASTRTQRTTQYF	TGTGCCAGCACCAGAACCCAACGAACTACGCAGTATTTT
once	TRBV5-1	TRBJ1-6	TRBD1	CASSLALGQGMDSPLHF	TGCGCCAGCAGCTTGGCCTTGGGACAGGGTATGGATTCACCCCTCCACTTT
.	TRBV2	TRBJ1-2	TRBD1	CASTLWGQPTGGYTF	TGTGCCAGCACCCTATGGGGACAGCCGACCGGGGGCTACACCTTC
.	TRBV2	TRBJ1-5	.	CASSSGQRDNQPQHF	TGTGCCAGCAGTTCTGGACAGCGGGACAATCAGCCCCAGCATTTT
.	TRBV30	TRBJ1-2	TRBD1	CAWNYGQGVGYTF	TGTGCCTGGAATTATGGACAGGGAGTTGGCTACACCTTC
.	TRBV3-1	TRBJ2-2	.	CASSGPMNTGELFF	TGTGCCAGCAGCGGACCGATGAACACCGGGGAGCTGTTTTTT
.	TRBV6-2/TRBV6-3	TRBJ2-7	TRBD1	CASSYSEAGGEQYF	TGTGCCAGCAGTTACTCGGAAGCAGGGGGCGAGCAGTACTTC
.	TRBV20-1	TRBJ2-1	TRBD2	CSARNSAGGLDRLYNEQFF	TGCAGTGCTAGGAATTCGGCGGGGGGTCTGGACCGCCTATACAATGAGCAGTTCTTC
.	TRBV12-3/TRBV12-4	TRBJ2-1	TRBD1	CASSSQGSNEQFF	TGTGCCAGCAGTTCACAGGGGTCCAATGAGCAGTTCTTC
.	TRBV20-1	TRBJ1-4	.	CSALRPIATNEKLFF	TGCAGTGCTCTCAGGCCGATTGCAACTAATGAAAAACTGTTTTTT
few	TRBV27	TRBJ2-7	.	CASSLRVSSYEQYF	TGTGCCAGCAGTTTAAGAGTTAGCTCCTACGAGCAGTACTTC
.	TRBV15	TRBJ2-5	.	CATSRGHEETQYF	TGTGCCACCAGCAGGGGACATGAAGAGACCCAGTACTTC
.	TRBV4-1	TRBJ2-7	TRBD2	CASSQEQREGQYEQYF	TGCGCCAGCAGCCAAGAGCAGCGGGAGGGCCAATACGAGCAGTACTTC
.	TRBV29-1	TRBJ1-1	.	CSVAQPNTEAFF	TGCAGCGTTGCTCAGCCGAACACTGAAGCTTTCTTT
.	TRBV5-1	TRBJ2-3	.	CASRATVGTGPDTQYF	TGCGCCAGCCGGGCTACAGTTGGAACAGGCCCAGATACGCAGTATTTT
.	TRBV15	TRBJ2-7	.	CATSRDGQSYEQYF	TGTGCCACCAGCAGAGATGGCCAGTCCTACGAGCAGTACTTC
few	TRBV12-3/TRBV12-4	TRBJ1-4	.	CASSSPGYSLFF	TGTGCCAGCAGTTCTCCGGGGTATTCACTGTTTTTT
.	TRBV12-3/TRBV12-4	TRBJ1-1	.	CASTTTAMNTEAFF	TGTGCCAGCACCACGACAGCCATGAACACTGAAGCTTTCTTT
few	TRBV7-9	TRBJ1-1	.	CASRATSRTEAFF	TGTGCCAGCAGGGCGACTAGCCGCACTGAAGCTTTCTTT
few	TRBV20-1	TRBJ1-5	.	CSARSAGERGQPQHF	TGCAGTGCTAGAAGTGCTGGGGAGAGGGGTCAGCCCCAGCATTTT
.	TRBV5-5	TRBJ1-3	.	CASSSDATSGNTIYF	TGTGCCAGCAGCTCTGATGCGACCTCTGGAAACACCATATATTTT